The clone carrying this T cell receptor (beta chain) is medium-sized (0.01 to 0.1%). The data were taken from a study of graft-versus-host responses after intestinal transplantation. Method: immunoSEQ multiplex PCR; TCRdb's copy keeps in-frame clones and lacks some. The sample includes roughly 9,400 clones, over 25% of them seen just once. The CDR3 contains 13 residues. The germline V gene has CDR1 MNHNS and CDR2 SASEGT. V shed 4 bases and J shed 4 bases, with 10 bases lying between them. The sample consisted of alloreactive CD4+ T cells from a mixed lymphocyte reaction culture, taken before intestinal transplant. Subset reported: CFSE-low proliferating T cells sorted from roughly six-day pre-transplant mixed lymphocyte reaction (GvH or HvG direction). The receptor comes from a human patient who received an intestinal transplant. The rearrangement uses TRBV6-1 and TRBJ1-2; D is undetermined. Here the CDR3 DNA reads TGTGCCAGCAGTGCCTTCTTCAGCTATGGCTACACCTTC. Translation gives CASSAFFSYGYTF.